The 28 T cell receptor beta chains below all came from one sample that was sequenced in a study of blood T cell repertoires in COVID-19. TCRdb keeps only in-frame clones here, not all; method: immunoSEQ multiplex PCR. The sample consists of over 150,000 clones, 65% to 85% of them appearing once. Material for sequencing was peripheral blood. All receptors derive from a woman aged 35 to 49 with COVID-19, enrolled during active disease.

This chain links TRBV10-2 with TRBJ1-1; 7 positions match TRBD1. This CDR3 has 15 amino acids. Losses at the gene ends were 7 bases for V and 4 bases for J; bases not matched to a gene: 12. Per germline, CDR1 WSHSY and CDR2 SAAADI. CDR3 region: CASTQNAGGSTEAFF. CDR3 sequence (DNA): TGCGCCAGCACCCAAAACGCAGGGGGAAGCACTGAAGCTTTCTTT.

The chain has TRBV2 and TRBJ2-1, with 7 bases that match TRBD2. Germline V CDR1 and CDR2: SNHLY, FYNNEI. Germline trimming cut 7 bases from V and 6 bases from J; bases unmatched to any gene: 12. The CDR3 has 15 amino acids. The chain's CDR3 is CASTLAGESVNEQFF. CDR3 sequence (DNA): TGTGCCAGCACGCTGGCGGGAGAAAGTGTCAATGAGCAGTTCTTC.

The rearrangement links TRBV7-9 to TRBJ2-4, with 11 bases aligning to TRBD2. The V and J ends lost 3 bases and 0 bases, in that order; junction bases with no gene match: 7. The germline V gene has CDR1 SEHNR and CDR2 FQNEAQ (reference sequence). The CDR3 totals 18 residues. The CDR3 loop reads CASSFWLAGGLAKNIQYF. DNA of the CDR3: TGTGCCAGCAGCTTTTGGCTAGCGGGGGGTTTAGCCAAAAACATTCAGTACTTC.

This clone was detected only once. This rearrangement joins TRBV28 to TRBJ2-7; 13 bases line up with TRBD2. CDR1 and CDR2 from the germline V gene are MDHEN and SYDVKM. This CDR3 is 13 amino acids long. V trimming: 9 bases; J trimming: 7 bases; junction bases outside the gene matches: 6. The CDR3 region is CASGLAGVEEQYF. The CDR3 bases are TGTGCCAGTGGACTAGCGGGAGTCGAGGAGCAGTACTTC.

V gene TRBV19 combines with J gene TRBJ2-2; 8 nucleotides match TRBD1. Germline CDR1 reads LNHDA; CDR2 reads SQIVND (reference sequence). The CDR3 is 15 residues long. V lost 10 bases to trimming and J lost 1 base; unmatched junction nucleotides: 8. This chain's CDR3 is CATQTGTGNTGELFF. CDR3 sequence (DNA): TGTGCCACTCAAACGGGGACAGGGAACACCGGGGAGCTGTTTTTT.

V usage is TRBV3-1 (or the pseudogene TRBV3-2) and J usage is TRBJ1-4; D unresolved. The CDR3 has 15 amino acids. Per germline, CDR1 LGHDT and CDR2 YNNKEL (reference sequence). V dropped 0 bases and J dropped 7 bases, with 12 bases sitting between them. In DNA, the CDR3 is TGTGCCAGCAGCCAAGAAGCCGTACGCCGTGAAAAACTGTTTTTT. Protein sequence: CASSQEAVRREKLFF.

The chain joins TRBV7-9 to TRBJ1-2, with TRBD1 as a possible D gene (5 bases). The CDR3 runs to 14 residues. The germline V gene encodes CDR1 SEHNR and CDR2 FQNEAQ (reference sequence). V was cut by 3 bases and J by 6 bases, with 14 bases left in between. This chain's CDR3 is CASSFQPGWDGYTF. CDR3 bases: TGTGCCAGCAGCTTCCAGCCAGGGTGGGATGGCTACACCTTC.

The J gene is TRBJ2-1, the V gene TRBV5-1; D ambiguous. V shed 2 bases and J shed 6 bases, with 18 bases lying between them. From germline, CDR1 is SGHRS and CDR2 YFSETQ. The CDR3 runs 16 residues. The CDR3 DNA reads TGCGCCAGCAGCTTCGGGTCGGCCCGGGTCATCAATGAGCAGTTCTTC. Translation: CASSFGSARVINEQFF.

J is TRBJ1-1 and V is TRBV4-1; 7 bases agree with TRBD1. The CDR3 extends over 15 amino acids. CDR1 is MGHRA, CDR2 YSYEKL, per germline. J lost 3 bases, V lost 2 bases, and 6 bases had no gene match. The CDR3 spells CASSQRAGGDTEAFF. As DNA, the CDR3 is TGCGCCAGCAGCCAAAGGGCAGGGGGAGACACTGAAGCTTTCTTT.

The genes are TRBV27 and TRBJ2-1; TRBD2 aligns across 7 bases. The trim removed 4 bases at V and 0 bases at J, leaving 12 bases unmatched. This CDR3 contains 18 residues. Germline CDR1 reads MNHEY; CDR2 reads SMNVEV (reference sequence). The chain's CDR3 is CASSSASGEKSSYNEQFF. DNA for the CDR3: TGTGCCAGCAGTTCGGCTAGCGGAGAGAAAAGCTCCTACAATGAGCAGTTCTTC.

CDR3 bases: TGTGCCAGCAGTTTTGGCCTCAATGAGCAGTTCTTC. Its protein is CASSFGLNEQFF. The chain recombines TRBV27 with TRBJ2-1; no definite D call. The V gene lost 3 bases and the J gene lost 6 bases, with 6 bases spanning the gap. The CDR3 contains 12 residues. Germline lookup yields CDR1 MNHEY and CDR2 SMNVEV (reference sequence).

This chain uses TRBV27 with TRBJ1-1; D ambiguous. This CDR3 has 13 residues. V was cut by 5 bases and J by 1 base, with 8 bases left in between. Per germline, CDR1 MNHEY and CDR2 SMNVEV (reference sequence). The CDR3 spells CASSPSGNTEAFF. CDR3 coding DNA: TGTGCCAGCAGTCCCTCGGGGAACACTGAAGCTTTCTTT.

The V and J genes are TRBV9 and TRBJ2-3, with D maybe TRBD2 (6 bases). The germline V gene encodes CDR1 SGDLS and CDR2 YYNGEE. The CDR3 sequence is 14 residues long. Trimming took off 3 bases at V and 5 bases at J, with 13 bases between the two ends. CDR3 amino acids: CASSEEGMGDTQYF. For the CDR3, the DNA is TGTGCCAGCAGCGAGGAGGGGATGGGAGATACGCAGTATTTT.

The chain employs TRBV20-1 and TRBJ2-1; 8 bases line up with TRBD2. CDR3 length: 14 residues. Germline V lookup: CDR1 DFQATT, CDR2 SNEGSKA (reference sequence). The V segment lost 3 bases and the J segment 9 bases; nucleotides outside the gene matches: 10. Written as DNA, the CDR3 is TGCAGTGCTAGTGCTAGCGGGCTTGTCGGTGAGCAGTTCTTC. Protein product: CSASASGLVGEQFF.

The chain uses TRBV7-6 and TRBJ2-5; 9 nucleotides match TRBD2. The CDR3 loop spans 18 amino acids. V lost 0 bases to trimming and J lost 7 bases; unmatched junction nucleotides: 15. In germline, CDR1 is SGHVS, CDR2 FNYEAQ. CDR3 in amino acids: CASSLASSGSTRRGTQYF. The CDR3 DNA reads TGTGCCAGCAGCTTAGCGAGTAGCGGGAGCACCAGGAGGGGGACCCAGTACTTC.

The chain employs TRBV12-5 and TRBJ1-2, with D possibly being TRBD1 (6 bases). Per the germline V gene, CDR1 is LGHNT and CDR2 is FRNRAP. There are 15 residues in the CDR3. Trimming cost V 1 base and J 8 bases, with 17 bases left between them. CDR3 loop: CASGLEGTTRGGYTF. In nucleotides, the CDR3 is TGTGCTAGTGGTTTGGAGGGGACAACGAGGGGAGGCTACACCTTC.

This clone was seen a few times. The V gene is TRBV18, the J gene TRBJ2-1, with 12 bases that match TRBD2. J was trimmed by 10 bases and V by 3 bases; bases with no gene match: 7. Germline CDR1 KGHSH, CDR2 LQKENI. The CDR3 length is 15 residues. The CDR3: CASSPLAGGPEEQFF. As DNA, the CDR3 is TGTGCCAGCTCACCCCTAGCGGGAGGGCCGGAGGAGCAGTTCTTC.

This clone has just a few counts. The chain uses TRBV7-2 and TRBJ2-7; D may be TRBD2 (6 bases). Germline V gives CDR1 SGHTA, CDR2 FQGNSA. The CDR3 covers 14 residues. Trimming cost V 1 base and J 8 bases, with 15 bases left between them. CDR3 amino acids: CASSLGRREGQQYF. CDR3 DNA: TGTGCCAGCAGCTTAGGTAGGCGGGAAGGGCAGCAGTACTTC.

The rearrangement uses TRBV5-8 and TRBJ1-3, with 7 bases lining up with TRBD1. The junction had 3 bases not matched to a gene; V was cut back by 0 bases and J by 6 bases. This CDR3 is 14 amino acids long. Germline V lookup: CDR1 SGHTS, CDR2 YDEGEE. The CDR3 sequence: CASSLGTGPNTIYF. Here the CDR3 DNA reads TGTGCCAGCAGCTTGGGGACAGGACCAAACACCATATATTTT.

This sequence joins TRBV12-3 or TRBV12-4 and TRBJ2-2; D not certain. V was clipped by 3 bases and J by 8 bases, with 7 bases between them. There are 12 residues in the CDR3. This CDR3 is CASSFLPGELFF. In nucleotides, the CDR3 is TGTGCCAGCAGTTTCCTTCCGGGGGAGCTGTTTTTT.

The chain uses TRBV7-2 and TRBJ1-2; D may be TRBD1 (6 bases). The CDR3 covers 14 residues. V was shortened by 2 bases and J by 1 base, with 8 bases between the two germline ends. Germline V gene data show CDR1 as SGHTA and CDR2 as FQGNSA. CDR3 in DNA: TGTGCCAGCAGCTTAAGGGGGGGTAACTATGGCTACACCTTC. Residues: CASSLRGGNYGYTF.

This chain connects TRBV6-6 to TRBJ1-5, with 7 positions matching TRBD1. The CDR3 loop spans 18 amino acids. Germline CDR1 MNHNY, CDR2 SVGAGI (reference sequence). The V segment lost 5 bases and the J segment 0 bases; nucleotides outside the gene matches: 13. The CDR3 region has the DNA TGTGCCAGCAGTCCTGGGGCAGGGGGTTTTTTTAGCAATCAGCCCCAGCATTTT. It is translated as CASSPGAGGFFSNQPQHF.

The chain is built from TRBV7-9 and TRBJ2-1; 8 bases fit TRBD2. The ends lost 1 base at V and 1 base at J; junction bases unmatched: 3. The CDR3 length is 16 residues. CDR1 SEHNR and CDR2 FQNEAQ come from the germline V gene (reference sequence). DNA for the CDR3: TGTGCCAGCAGCTTAGTTAGCGGGGAGTCCTACAATGAGCAGTTCTTC. This translates into CASSLVSGESYNEQFF. The full variable domain, its missing parts supplied by reference TRBV7-9 and TRBJ2-1, is DTGVSQNPRHKITKRGQNVTFRCDPISEHNRLYWYRQTLGQGPEFLTYFQNEAQLEKSRLLSDRFSAERPKGSFSTLEIQRTEQGDSAMYLCASSLVSGESYNEQFFGPGTRLTVL.

The chain is built from TRBV6-2 or TRBV6-3 and TRBJ1-1, with TRBD1 identical over 8 bases. V lost 4 bases to trimming and J lost 13 bases; unmatched junction nucleotides: 8. The CDR3 loop spans 12 amino acids. Looked up from germline, CDR1 is MNHEY and CDR2 is SVGEGT. CDR3 nucleotide sequence: TGTGCCAGCAGTTCGGGGACAGGTGAGGTTTTCTTT. This translates into CASSSGTGEVFF.

This clone has a single count. The chain carries TRBV27 and TRBJ1-6; D not resolved. Looked up from germline, CDR1 is MNHEY and CDR2 is SMNVEV (reference sequence). This CDR3 comprises 15 residues. The V end lost 6 bases, the J end lost 0 bases, and 9 bases lay between the germline ends. The CDR3 reads CASSPRSSYNSPLHF. CDR3 bases: TGTGCCAGCAGCCCCAGAAGCTCCTATAATTCACCCCTCCACTTT.

A single count supports this clone. V is TRBV6-2 or TRBV6-3 and J is TRBJ2-1; 12 bases match TRBD2. Germline lookup yields CDR1 MNHEY and CDR2 SVGEGT. The CDR3 runs 15 residues. Trimming took 6 bases from V and 6 from J; bases not matched to a gene: 6. For the CDR3, the DNA is TGTGCCAGCAGCCGGACTAGCGGGACTAGCAATGAGCAGTTCTTC. Translating gives CASSRTSGTSNEQFF.

J is TRBJ2-1 and V is TRBV3-1 (or the pseudogene TRBV3-2); TRBD2 might be the D (5 bases). In germline, CDR1 is LGHDT, CDR2 YNNKEL (reference sequence). The ends were cut back, 2 bases at V and 15 bases at J, with 11 bases in the middle. CDR3 length equals 11 residues. The CDR3, as DNA: TGTGCCAGCAGCCAAAACTCGGGGTTGTTCTTC. Encoded protein: CASSQNSGLFF.

The chain employs TRBV4-1 and TRBJ1-1; the D is unclear. Germline values: CDR1 MGHRA, CDR2 YSYEKL. Trimming cost V 0 bases and J 4 bases, with 9 bases left between them. This CDR3 is 14 amino acids long. CDR3 DNA: TGCGCCAGCAGCCAAGATGGGAGATTCACTGAAGCTTTCTTT. Residues: CASSQDGRFTEAFF.